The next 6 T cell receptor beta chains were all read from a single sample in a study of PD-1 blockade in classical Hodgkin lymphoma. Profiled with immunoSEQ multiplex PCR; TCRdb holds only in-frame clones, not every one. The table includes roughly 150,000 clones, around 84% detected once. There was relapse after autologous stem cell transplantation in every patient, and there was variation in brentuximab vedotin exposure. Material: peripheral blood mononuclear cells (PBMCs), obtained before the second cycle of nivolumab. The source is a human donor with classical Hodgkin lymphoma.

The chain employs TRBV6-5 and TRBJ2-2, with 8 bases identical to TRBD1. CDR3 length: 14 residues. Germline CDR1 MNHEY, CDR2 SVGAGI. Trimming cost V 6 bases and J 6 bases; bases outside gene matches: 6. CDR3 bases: TGTGCCAGCAGGGGAATACAGGGGGCCGGGGAGCTGTTTTTT. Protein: CASRGIQGAGELFF.

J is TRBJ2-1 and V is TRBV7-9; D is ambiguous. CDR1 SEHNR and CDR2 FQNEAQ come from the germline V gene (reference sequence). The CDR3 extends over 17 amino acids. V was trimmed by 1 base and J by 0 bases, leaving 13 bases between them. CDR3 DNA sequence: TGTGCCAGCAGCTTAGATACCCCTTTTAGCTCCTACAATGAGCAGTTCTTC. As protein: CASSLDTPFSSYNEQFF.

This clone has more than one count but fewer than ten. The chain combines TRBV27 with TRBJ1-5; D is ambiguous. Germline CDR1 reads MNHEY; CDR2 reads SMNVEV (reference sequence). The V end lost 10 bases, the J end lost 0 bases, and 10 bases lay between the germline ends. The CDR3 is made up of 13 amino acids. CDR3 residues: CAIHGNSNQPQHF. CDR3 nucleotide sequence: TGTGCCATCCACGGGAATAGCAATCAGCCCCAGCATTTT.

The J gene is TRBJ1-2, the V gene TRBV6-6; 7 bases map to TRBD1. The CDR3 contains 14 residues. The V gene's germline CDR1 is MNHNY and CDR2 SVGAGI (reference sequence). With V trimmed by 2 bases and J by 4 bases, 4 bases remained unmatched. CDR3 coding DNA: TGTGCCAGCAGTTACGGCCAGGGGGGCTATGGCTACACCTTC. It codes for CASSYGQGGYGYTF.

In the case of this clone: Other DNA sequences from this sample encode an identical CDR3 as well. The CDR3 coding sequence is TGTGCCAGCAGTTACTTGTCAGGGCCTTCCTACGAGCAGTACTTC. It specifies CASSYLSGPSYEQYF. The chain employs TRBV6-5 and TRBJ2-7, with D perhaps TRBD1 (5 bases). The CDR3 is 15 amino acids. CDR1 and CDR2 (germline): MNHEY, SVGAGI. V was trimmed by 1 base and J by 1 base, leaving 11 bases between them.

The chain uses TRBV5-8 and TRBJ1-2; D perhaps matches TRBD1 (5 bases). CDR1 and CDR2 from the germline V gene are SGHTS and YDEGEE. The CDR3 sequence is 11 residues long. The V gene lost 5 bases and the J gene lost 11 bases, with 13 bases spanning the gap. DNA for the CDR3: TGTGCCAGCAGTCGTACAGGATCTTACACCTTC. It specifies CASSRTGSYTF.